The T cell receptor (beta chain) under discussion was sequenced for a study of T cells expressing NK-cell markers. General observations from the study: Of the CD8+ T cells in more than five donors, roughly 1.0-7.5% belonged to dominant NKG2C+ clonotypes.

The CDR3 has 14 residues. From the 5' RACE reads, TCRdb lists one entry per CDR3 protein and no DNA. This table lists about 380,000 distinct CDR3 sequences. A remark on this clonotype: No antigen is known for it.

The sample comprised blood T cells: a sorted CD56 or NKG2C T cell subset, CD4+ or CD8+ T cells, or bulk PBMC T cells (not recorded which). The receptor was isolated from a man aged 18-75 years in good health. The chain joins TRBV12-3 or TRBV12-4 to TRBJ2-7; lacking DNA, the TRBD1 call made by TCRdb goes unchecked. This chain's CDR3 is CASSPWDVENEQYF.